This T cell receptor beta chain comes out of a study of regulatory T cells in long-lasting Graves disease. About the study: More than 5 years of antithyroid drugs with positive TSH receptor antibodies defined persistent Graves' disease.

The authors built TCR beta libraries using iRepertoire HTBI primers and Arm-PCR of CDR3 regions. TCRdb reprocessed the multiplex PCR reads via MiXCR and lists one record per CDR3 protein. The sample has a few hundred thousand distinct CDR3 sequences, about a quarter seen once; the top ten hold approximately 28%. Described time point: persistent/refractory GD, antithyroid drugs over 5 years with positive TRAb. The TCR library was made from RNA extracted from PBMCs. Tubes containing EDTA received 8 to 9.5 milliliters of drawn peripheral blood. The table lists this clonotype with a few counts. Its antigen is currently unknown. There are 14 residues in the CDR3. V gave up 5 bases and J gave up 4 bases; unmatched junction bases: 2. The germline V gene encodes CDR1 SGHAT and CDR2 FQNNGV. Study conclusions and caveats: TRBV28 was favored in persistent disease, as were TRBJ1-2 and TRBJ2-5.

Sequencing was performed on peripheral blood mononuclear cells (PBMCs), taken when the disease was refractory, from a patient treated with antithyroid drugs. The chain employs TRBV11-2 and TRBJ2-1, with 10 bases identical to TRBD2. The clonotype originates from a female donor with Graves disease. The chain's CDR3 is CASSRTSGYNEQFF. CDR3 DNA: TGTGCCAGCAGCCGGACTAGCGGTTACAATGAGCAGTTCTTC.